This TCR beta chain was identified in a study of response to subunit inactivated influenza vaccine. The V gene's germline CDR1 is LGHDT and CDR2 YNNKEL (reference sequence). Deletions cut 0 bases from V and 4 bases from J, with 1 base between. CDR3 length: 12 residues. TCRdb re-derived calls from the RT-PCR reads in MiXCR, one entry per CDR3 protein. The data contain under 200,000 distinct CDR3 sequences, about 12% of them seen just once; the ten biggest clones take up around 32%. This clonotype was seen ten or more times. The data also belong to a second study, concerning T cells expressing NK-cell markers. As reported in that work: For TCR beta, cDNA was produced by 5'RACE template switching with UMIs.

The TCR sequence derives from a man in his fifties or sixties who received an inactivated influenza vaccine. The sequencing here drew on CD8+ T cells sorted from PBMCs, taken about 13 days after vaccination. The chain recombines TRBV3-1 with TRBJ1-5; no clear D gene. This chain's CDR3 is CASSQENQPQHF. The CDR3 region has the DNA TGTGCCAGCAGCCAAGAGAATCAGCCCCAGCATTTT.